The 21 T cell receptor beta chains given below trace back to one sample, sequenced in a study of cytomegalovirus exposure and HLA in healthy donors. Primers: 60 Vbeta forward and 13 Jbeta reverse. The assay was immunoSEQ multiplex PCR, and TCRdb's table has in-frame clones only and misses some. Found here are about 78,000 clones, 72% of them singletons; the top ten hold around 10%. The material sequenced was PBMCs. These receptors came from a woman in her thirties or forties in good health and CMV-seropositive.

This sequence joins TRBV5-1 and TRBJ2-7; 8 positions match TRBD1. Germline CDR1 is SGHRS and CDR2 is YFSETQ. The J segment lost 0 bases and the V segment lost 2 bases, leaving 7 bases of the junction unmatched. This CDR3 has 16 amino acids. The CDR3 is CASSFYRGSSSYEQYF. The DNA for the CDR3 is TGCGCCAGCAGCTTCTACAGGGGGTCGAGCTCCTACGAGCAGTACTTC.

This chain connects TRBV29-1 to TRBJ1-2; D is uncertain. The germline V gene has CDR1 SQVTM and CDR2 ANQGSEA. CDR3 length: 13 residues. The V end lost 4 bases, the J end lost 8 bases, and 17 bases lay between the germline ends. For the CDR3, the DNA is TGCAGCGTTGGGGAGAATCGGAGTTGGGGCTACACCTTC. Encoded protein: CSVGENRSWGYTF.

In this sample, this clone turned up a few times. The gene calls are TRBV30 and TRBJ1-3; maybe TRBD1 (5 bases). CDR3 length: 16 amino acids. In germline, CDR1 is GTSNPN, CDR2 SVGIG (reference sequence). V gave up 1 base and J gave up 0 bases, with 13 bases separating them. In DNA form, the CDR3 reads TGTGCCTGGAGTGGGTACAGGCAACGCTCTGGAAACACCATATATTTT. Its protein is CAWSGYRQRSGNTIYF.

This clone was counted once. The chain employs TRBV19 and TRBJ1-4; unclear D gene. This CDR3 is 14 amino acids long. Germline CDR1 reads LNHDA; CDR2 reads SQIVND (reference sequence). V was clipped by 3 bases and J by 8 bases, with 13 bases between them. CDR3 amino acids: CASSIRGEEEKLFF. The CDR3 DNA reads TGTGCCAGTAGTATCCGCGGGGAGGAGGAAAAACTGTTTTTT.

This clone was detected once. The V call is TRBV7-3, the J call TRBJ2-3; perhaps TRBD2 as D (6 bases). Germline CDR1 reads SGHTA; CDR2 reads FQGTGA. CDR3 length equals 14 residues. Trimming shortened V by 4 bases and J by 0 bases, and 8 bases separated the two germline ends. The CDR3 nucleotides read TGTGCCAGCAGCTCCGGACTAAGCACAGATACGCAGTATTTT. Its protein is CASSSGLSTDTQYF.

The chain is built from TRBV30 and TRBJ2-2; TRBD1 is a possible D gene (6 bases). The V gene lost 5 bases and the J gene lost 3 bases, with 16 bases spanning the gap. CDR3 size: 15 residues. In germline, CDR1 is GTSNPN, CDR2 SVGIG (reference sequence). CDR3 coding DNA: TGTGCCTGGTCTCTTGGGGGCCTGGACACCGGGGAGCTGTTTTTT. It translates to CAWSLGGLDTGELFF.

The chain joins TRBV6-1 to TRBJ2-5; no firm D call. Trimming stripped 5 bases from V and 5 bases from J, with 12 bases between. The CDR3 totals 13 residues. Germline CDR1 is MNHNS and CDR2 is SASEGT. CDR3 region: CASSSLKPETQYF. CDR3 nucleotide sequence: TGTGCCAGCAGTAGCCTGAAACCCGAGACCCAGTACTTC.

This chain's CDR3 is CASSLNPTGGGRDNSPLHF. The DNA of the CDR3 is TGTGCCAGCAGTCTCAATCCGACAGGGGGTGGTAGGGATAATTCACCCCTCCACTTT. This rearrangement joins TRBV27 to TRBJ1-6; 9 bases are a match to TRBD1. This CDR3 spans 19 amino acids. The V gene's germline CDR1 is MNHEY and CDR2 SMNVEV (reference sequence). J was trimmed by 5 bases and V by 5 bases; bases with no gene match: 16.

The CDR3 DNA reads TGTGCCAGCAGTCCACAGGGTAACTATGGCTACACCTTC. It codes for CASSPQGNYGYTF. The V gene is TRBV6-6, the J gene TRBJ1-2; D is possibly TRBD1 (6 bases). From germline, CDR1 is MNHNY and CDR2 SVGAGI (reference sequence). There are 13 residues in the CDR3. Trimming pared 5 bases from V and 1 base from J, leaving 8 bases between.

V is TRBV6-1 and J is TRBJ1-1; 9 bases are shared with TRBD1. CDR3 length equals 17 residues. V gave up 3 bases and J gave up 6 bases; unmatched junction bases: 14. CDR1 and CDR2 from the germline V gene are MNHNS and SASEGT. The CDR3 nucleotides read TGTGCCAGCAGTGACGGGACAGGGAATTCTGGATTCGCTGAAGCTTTCTTT. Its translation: CASSDGTGNSGFAEAFF.

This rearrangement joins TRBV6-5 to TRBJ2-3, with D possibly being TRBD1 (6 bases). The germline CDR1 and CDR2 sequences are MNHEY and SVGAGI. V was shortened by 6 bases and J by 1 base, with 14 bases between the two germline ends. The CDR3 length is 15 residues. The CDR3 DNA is TGTGCCAGCAGCAAAGAGGGGGTAGGCACAGATACGCAGTATTTT. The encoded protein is CASSKEGVGTDTQYF.

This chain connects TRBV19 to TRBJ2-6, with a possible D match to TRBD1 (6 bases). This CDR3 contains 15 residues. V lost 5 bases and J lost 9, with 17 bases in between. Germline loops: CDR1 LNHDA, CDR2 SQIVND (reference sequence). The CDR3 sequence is CASSRGQLVYNVLTF. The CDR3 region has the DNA TGTGCCAGTAGTCGAGGACAGTTAGTCTACAACGTCCTGACTTTC. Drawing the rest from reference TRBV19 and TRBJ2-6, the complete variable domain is DGGITQSPKYLFRKEGQNVTLSCEQNLNHDAMYWYRQDPGQGLRLIYYSQIVNDFQKGDIAEGYSVSREKKESFPLTVTSAQKNPTAFYLCASSRGQLVYNVLTFGAGSRLTVL.

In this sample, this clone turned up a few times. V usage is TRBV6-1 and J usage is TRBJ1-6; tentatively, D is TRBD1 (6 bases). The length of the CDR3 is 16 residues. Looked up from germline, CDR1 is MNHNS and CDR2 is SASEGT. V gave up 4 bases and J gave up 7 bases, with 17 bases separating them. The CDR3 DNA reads TGTGCCAGCAGTGTACAGGGCGGTGCGGGCAATTCACCCCTCCACTTT. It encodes CASSVQGGAGNSPLHF.

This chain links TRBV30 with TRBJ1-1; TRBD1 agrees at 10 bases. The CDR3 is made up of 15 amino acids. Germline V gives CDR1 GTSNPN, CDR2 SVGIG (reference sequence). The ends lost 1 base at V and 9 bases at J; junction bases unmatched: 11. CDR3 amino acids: CAWSEKRTGGNQAFF. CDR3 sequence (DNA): TGTGCCTGGAGTGAAAAAAGGACAGGGGGTAACCAAGCTTTCTTT.

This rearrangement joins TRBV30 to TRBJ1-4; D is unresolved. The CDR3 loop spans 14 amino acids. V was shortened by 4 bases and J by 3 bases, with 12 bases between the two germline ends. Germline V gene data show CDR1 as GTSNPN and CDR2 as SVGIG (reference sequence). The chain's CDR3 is CAWTSGRANEKLFF. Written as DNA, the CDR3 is TGTGCCTGGACCTCGGGGAGGGCTAATGAAAAACTGTTTTTT.

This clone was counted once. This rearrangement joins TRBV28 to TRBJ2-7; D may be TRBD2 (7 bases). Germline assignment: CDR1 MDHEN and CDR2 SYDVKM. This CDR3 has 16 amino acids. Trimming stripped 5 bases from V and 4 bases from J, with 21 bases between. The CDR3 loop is CASSTPWGRGTYEQYF. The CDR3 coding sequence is TGTGCCAGCAGTACCCCCTGGGGGAGGGGGACGTACGAGCAGTACTTC. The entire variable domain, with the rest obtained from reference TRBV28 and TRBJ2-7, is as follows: DVKVTQSSRYLVKRTGEKVFLECVQDMDHENMFWYRQDPGLGLRLIYFSYDVKMKEKGDIPEGYSVSREKKERFSLILESASTNQTSMYLCASSTPWGRGTYEQYFGPGTRLTVT.

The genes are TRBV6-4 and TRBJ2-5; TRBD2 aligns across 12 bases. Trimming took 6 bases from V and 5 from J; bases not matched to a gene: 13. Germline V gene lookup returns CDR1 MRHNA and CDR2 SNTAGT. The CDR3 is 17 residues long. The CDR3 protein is CASRRTSGALLMETQYF. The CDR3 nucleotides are TGTGCCAGCAGAAGGACTAGCGGGGCTCTCCTTATGGAGACCCAGTACTTC.

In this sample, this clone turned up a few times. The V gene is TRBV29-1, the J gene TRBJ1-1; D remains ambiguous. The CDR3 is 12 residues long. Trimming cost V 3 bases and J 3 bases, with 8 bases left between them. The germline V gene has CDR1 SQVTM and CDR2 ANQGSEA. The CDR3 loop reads CSVEVTDTEAFF. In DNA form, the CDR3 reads TGCAGCGTTGAGGTCACGGACACTGAAGCTTTCTTT.

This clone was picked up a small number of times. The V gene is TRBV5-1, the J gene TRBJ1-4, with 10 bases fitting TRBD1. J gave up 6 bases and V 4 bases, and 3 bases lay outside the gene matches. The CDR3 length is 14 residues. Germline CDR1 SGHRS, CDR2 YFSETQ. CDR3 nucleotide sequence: TGCGCCAGCAGCCCGGGACAGGGGTATGAAAAACTGTTTTTT. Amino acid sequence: CASSPGQGYEKLFF.

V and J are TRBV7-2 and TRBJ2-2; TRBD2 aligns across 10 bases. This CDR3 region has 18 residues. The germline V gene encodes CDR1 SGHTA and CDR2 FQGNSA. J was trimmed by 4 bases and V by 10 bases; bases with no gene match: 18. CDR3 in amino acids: CANRGWGAAGGSTGELFF. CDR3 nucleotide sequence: TGTGCCAACAGAGGTTGGGGGGCAGCGGGAGGGAGCACCGGGGAGCTGTTTTTT.

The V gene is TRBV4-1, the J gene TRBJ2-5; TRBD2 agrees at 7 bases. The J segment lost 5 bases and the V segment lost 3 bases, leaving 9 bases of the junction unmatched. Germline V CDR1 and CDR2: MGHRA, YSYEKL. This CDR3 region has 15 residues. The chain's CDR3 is CASSQFGHGGETQYF. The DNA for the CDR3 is TGCGCCAGCAGCCAGTTTGGGCACGGGGGGGAGACCCAGTACTTC.